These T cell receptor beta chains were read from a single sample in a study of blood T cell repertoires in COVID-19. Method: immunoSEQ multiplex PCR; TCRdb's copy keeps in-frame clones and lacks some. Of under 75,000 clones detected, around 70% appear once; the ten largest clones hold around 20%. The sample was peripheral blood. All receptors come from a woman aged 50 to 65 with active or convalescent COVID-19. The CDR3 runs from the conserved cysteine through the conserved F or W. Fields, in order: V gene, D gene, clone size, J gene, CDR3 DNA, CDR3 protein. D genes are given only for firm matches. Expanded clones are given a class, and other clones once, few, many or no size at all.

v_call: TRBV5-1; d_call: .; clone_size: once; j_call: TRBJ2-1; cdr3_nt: TGCGCCAGCAGCTTGGAACAGGGGACTTACAATGAGCAGTTCTTC; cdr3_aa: CASSLEQGTYNEQFF
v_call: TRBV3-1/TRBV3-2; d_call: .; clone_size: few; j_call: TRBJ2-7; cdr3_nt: TGTGCCAGCAGCCAAGCGGGCGAGCAGTACTTC; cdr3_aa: CASSQAGEQYF
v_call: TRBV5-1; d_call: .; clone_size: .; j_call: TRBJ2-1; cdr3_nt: TGCGCCAGCAGCTCCCTTAGCTCCTACAATGAGCAGTTCTTC; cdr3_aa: CASSSLSSYNEQFF
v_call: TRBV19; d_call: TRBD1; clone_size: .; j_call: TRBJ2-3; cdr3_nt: TGTGCCATATGGGACAGGGGGAGTGATACGCAGTATTTT; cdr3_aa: CAIWDRGSDTQYF
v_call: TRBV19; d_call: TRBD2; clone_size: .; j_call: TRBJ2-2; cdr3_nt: TGTGCCTCAAGGGGGCTAGCGGGAGGGGAGCTGTTTTTT; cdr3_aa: CASRGLAGGELFF
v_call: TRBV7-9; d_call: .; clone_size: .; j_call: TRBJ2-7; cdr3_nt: TGTGCCACCCAGGGCGCCCCCTACGAGCAGTACTTC; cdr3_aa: CATQGAPYEQYF
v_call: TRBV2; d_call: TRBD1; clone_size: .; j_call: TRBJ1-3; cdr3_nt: TGTGCCAGCAGACAGGACAGGGCTGGAAACACCATATATTTT; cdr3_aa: CASRQDRAGNTIYF
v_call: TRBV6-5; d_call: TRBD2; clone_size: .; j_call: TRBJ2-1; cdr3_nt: TGTGCCAGCAGCTTAGCGGGCTCCTACAATGAGCAGTTCTTC; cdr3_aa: CASSLAGSYNEQFF
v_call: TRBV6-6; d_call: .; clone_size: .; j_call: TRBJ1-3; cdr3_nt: TGTGCCAGCCTCCAGGACAATCGCTCTGGAAACACCATATATTTT; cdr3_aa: CASLQDNRSGNTIYF
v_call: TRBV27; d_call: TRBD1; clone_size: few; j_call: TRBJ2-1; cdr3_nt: TGTGCCAGCAGTGGTCCGGGACAGGGAAGCAATGAGCAGTTCTTC; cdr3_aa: CASSGPGQGSNEQFF
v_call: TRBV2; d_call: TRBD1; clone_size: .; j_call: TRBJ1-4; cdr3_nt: TGTGCCAGCAGTCTGGACAGGGGGCGGGAAGAAAAACTGTTTTTT; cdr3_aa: CASSLDRGREEKLFF
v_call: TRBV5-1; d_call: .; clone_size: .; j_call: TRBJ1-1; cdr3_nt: TGCGCCAGCAGGGAGAGGGAGGGCACTGAAGCTTTCTTT; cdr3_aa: CASREREGTEAFF
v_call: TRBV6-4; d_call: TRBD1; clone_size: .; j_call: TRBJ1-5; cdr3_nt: TGTGCCAGCAGTGACTCGAAGACAGGGGGTCAGCCCCAGCATTTT; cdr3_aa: CASSDSKTGGQPQHF
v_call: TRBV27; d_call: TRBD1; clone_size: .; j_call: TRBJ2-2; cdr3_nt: TGTGCCAGCAGCCTAGGGACAGGGGGCACCGGGGAGCTGTTTTTT; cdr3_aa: CASSLGTGGTGELFF
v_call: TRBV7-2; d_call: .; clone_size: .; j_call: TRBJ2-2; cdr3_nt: TGTGCCAGCAGCTTTCAGGGGAACGGGGAGCTGTTTTTT; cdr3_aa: CASSFQGNGELFF